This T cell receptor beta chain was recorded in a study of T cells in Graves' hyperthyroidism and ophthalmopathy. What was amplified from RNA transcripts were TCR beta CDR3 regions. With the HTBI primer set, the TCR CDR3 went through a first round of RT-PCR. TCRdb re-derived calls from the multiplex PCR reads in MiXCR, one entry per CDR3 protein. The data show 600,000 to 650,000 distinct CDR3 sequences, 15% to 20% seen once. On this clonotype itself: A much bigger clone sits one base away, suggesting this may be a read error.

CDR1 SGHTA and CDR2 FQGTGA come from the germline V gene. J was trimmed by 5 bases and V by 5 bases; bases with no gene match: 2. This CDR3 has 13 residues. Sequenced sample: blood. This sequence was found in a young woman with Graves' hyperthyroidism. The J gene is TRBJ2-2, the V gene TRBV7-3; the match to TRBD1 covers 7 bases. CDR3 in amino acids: CASSQGQTGELFF. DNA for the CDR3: TGTGCCAGCAGCCAGGGACAGACCGGGGAGCTGTTTTTT.